Presented here are 9 T cell receptor beta chains from one specimen sequenced in a study of CD8+CD57+ T cells in acquired aplastic anemia (dated by TCRdb to the late 2010s). Sequencing relied on an Illumina HiSeq 2000. TCR beta VDJ combination and CDR3 sequence profiling used genomic DNA as the template. TCRdb reprocessing: public reads trimmed at Q25 with fastp, clones called with MiXCR, in-frame beta chains kept. Duplicate CDR3 protein sequences are folded into a single record with the most common DNA and genes. This sample lists about 160,000 distinct CDR3 sequences; 71% were detected once. The ten most abundant clones make up under 60% of the sample. The patients picked for sequencing were ones in whom flow cytometry had shown an expansion of CD8+CD57+ cells. Specimen: sorted CD4+, CD8+, or CD8+CD57+ T cells (not recorded which) from PBMCs. The receptors originated from a human donor with aplastic anemia.

The V and J genes are TRBV7-9 and TRBJ2-1, with D possibly being TRBD2 (6 bases). CDR1 SEHNR and CDR2 FQNEAQ come from the germline V gene (reference sequence). The CDR3 loop spans 15 amino acids. Trimming pared 6 bases from V and 2 bases from J, leaving 14 bases between. The CDR3 bases are TGTGCCAGCAGTCGTCGGGACTGGACCTACAATGAGCAGTTCTTC. This sequence encodes CASSRRDWTYNEQFF.

This clonotype was observed a single time. The V call is TRBV2, the J call TRBJ1-2, with D perhaps TRBD1 (6 bases). The CDR3 runs 14 residues. Germline V lookup: CDR1 SNHLY, CDR2 FYNNEI. Trimming removed 3 bases from V and 8 bases from J, with 16 bases in between. The CDR3 bases are TGTGCCAGCAGTGAGGACAGCTCCCGGTTGGGCTACACCTTC. Translating gives CASSEDSSRLGYTF.

V gene TRBV29-1 combines with J gene TRBJ2-7, with 9 bases that match TRBD2. The CDR3 sequence is 14 residues long. Germline CDR1 is SQVTM and CDR2 is ANQGSEA. V was pared by 3 bases and J by 2 bases, with 5 bases of the junction left unmatched. CDR3 loop: CSVEQLAGAYEQYF. CDR3 in DNA: TGCAGCGTTGAGCAGTTAGCGGGGGCCTACGAGCAGTACTTC.

This chain links TRBV10-3 with TRBJ1-1; D is possibly TRBD1 (6 bases). CDR1 is ENHRY and CDR2 is SYGVKD in the germline V gene. V shed 4 bases and J shed 7 bases, with 19 bases lying between them. This CDR3 is 15 amino acids long. The chain's CDR3 is CAISGSPVGAGEAFF. DNA of the CDR3: TGTGCCATCAGTGGGTCGCCTGTGGGGGCAGGTGAAGCTTTCTTT.

The CDR3 here is CAISEPTSGGNTDTQYF. The CDR3 bases are TGTGCCATCAGTGAGCCGACTAGCGGGGGAAACACAGATACGCAGTATTTT. The chain employs TRBV10-3 and TRBJ2-3, with TRBD2 identical over 12 bases. The CDR3 runs to 17 residues. V lost 2 bases to trimming and J lost 2 bases; unmatched junction nucleotides: 5. Germline V gene lookup returns CDR1 ENHRY and CDR2 SYGVKD.

This clonotype was picked up many times. The V call is TRBV7-8, the J call TRBJ2-7; no firm D call. Trimming removed 2 bases at V and 7 bases at J, with 18 bases between. Germline V gene data show CDR1 as SGHVS and CDR2 as FQNEAQ. The CDR3 has 15 residues. The CDR3 DNA reads as TGTGCCAGCAGCTTACATTTGATAGGAGCCTGGGAGCAGTACTTC. It encodes CASSLHLIGAWEQYF. The variable domain in full, with the rest retrieved from reference TRBV7-8 and TRBJ2-7, is GAGVSQSPRYKVAKRGQDVALRCDPISGHVSLFWYQQALGQGPEFLTYFQNEAQLDKSGLPSDRFFAERPEGSVSTLKIQRTQQEDSAVYLCASSLHLIGAWEQYFGPGTRLTVT.

This rearrangement joins TRBV20-1 to TRBJ2-1, with D perhaps TRBD1 or TRBD2 (5 bases each). This CDR3 is 14 amino acids long. Germline CDR1 and CDR2: DFQATT and SNEGSKA (reference sequence). V dropped 3 bases and J dropped 6 bases, with 15 bases sitting between them. For the CDR3, the DNA is TGCAGTGCTAGCCGGGACGTCCGCCCCAATGAGCAGTTCTTC. Translating it yields CSASRDVRPNEQFF.

This clonotype was seen a few times. A read error is likely, as this CDR3 ends without the conserved phenylalanine or tryptophan. The DNA is left out, because the CDR3 cannot be placed on it with certainty; the CDR3 is given as TCRdb lists it. The rearrangement joins TRBV20-1 to TRBJ1-1. The germline V gene encodes CDR1 DFQATT and CDR2 SNEGSKA (reference sequence). With termini counted, the CDR3 has 8 amino acids. The CDR3: CSARDPLP.

This rearrangement joins TRBV2 to TRBJ1-2, with TRBD1 matching 12 bases. Germline-derived CDR1 and CDR2 are SNHLY and FYNNEI. CDR3 length equals 14 residues. V was clipped by 9 bases and J by 2 bases; unmatched bases: 4. The CDR3: CARVGTGGNYGYTF. Written as DNA, the CDR3 is TGTGCCAGGGTGGGGACAGGGGGCAACTATGGCTACACCTTC. The variable domain in full, with the rest retrieved from reference TRBV2 and TRBJ1-2, is EPEVTQTPSHQVTQMGQEVILRCVPISNHLYFYWYRQILGQKVEFLVSFYNNEISEKSEIFDDQFSVERPDGSNFTLKIRSTKLEDSAMYFCARVGTGGNYGYTFGSGTRLTVV.